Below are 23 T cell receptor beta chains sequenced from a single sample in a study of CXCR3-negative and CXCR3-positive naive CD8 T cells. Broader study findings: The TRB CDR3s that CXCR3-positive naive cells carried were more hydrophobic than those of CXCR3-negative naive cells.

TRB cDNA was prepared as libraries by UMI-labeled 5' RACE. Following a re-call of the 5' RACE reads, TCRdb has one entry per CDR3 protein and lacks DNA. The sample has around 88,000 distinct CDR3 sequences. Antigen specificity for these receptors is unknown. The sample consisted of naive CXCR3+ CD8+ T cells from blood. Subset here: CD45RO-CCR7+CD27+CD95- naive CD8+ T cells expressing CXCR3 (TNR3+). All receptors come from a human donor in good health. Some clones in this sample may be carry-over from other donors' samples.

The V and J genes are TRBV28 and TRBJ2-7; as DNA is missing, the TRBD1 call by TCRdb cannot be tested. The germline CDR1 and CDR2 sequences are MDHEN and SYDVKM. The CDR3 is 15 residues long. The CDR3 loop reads CASSPTLGGQSEQYF.

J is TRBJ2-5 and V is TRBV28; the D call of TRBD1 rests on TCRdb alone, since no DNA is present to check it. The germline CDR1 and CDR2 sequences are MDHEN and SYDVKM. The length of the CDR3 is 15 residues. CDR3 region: CASTPETVIQETQYF.

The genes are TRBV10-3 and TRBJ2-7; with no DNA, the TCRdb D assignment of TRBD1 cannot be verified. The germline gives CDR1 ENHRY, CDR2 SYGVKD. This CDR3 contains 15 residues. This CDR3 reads CAISTWGEGPYEQYF.

CDR3 in amino acids: CASSSTSGGAKDPDTQYF. The chain employs TRBV7-9 and TRBJ2-3; TCRdb reports TRBD2, a call that lacks DNA to check it against. CDR1 is SEHNR and CDR2 is FQNEAQ in the germline V gene (reference sequence). This CDR3 contains 18 residues.

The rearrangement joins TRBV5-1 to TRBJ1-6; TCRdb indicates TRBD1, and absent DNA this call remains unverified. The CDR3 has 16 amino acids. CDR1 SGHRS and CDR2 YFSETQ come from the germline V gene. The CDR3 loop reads CASSLGADSYNSPLHF.

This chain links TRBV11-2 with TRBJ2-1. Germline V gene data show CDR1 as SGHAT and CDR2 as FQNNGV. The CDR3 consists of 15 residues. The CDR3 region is CASSSVTSSYNEQFF.

CDR3 sequence reads: CASSYSRGTLILETQYF. The chain employs TRBV6-9 and TRBJ2-5; the TCRdb call, TRBD2, lacks DNA for checking. The CDR3 is 17 residues long. Germline loops: CDR1 MNHGY, CDR2 SVAAGI.

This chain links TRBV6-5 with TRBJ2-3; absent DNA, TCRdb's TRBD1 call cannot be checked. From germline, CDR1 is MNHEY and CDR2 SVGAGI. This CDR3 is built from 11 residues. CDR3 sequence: CASTEGDTQYF.

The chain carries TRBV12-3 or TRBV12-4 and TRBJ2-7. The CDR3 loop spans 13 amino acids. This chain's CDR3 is CASSSVGPYEQYF.

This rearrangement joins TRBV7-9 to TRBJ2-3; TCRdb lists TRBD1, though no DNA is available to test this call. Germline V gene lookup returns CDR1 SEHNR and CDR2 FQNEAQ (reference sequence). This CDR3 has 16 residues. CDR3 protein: CASTLPTEDGTDTQYF.

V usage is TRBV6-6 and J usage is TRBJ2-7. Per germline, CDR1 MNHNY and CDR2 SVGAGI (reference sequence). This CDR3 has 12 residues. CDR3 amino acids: CATSDGVYEQYF.

The CDR3 loop is CASSFTVGRETQYF. This chain links TRBV28 with TRBJ2-5. Germline loops: CDR1 MDHEN, CDR2 SYDVKM. This CDR3 comprises 14 residues.

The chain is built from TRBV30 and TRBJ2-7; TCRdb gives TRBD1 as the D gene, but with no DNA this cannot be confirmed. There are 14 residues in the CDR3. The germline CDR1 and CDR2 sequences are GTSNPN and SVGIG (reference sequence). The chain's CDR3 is CAWSSRDNYYEQYF.

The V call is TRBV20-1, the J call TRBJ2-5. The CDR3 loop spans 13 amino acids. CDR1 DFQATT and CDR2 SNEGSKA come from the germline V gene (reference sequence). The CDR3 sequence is CSARGAAQETQYF.

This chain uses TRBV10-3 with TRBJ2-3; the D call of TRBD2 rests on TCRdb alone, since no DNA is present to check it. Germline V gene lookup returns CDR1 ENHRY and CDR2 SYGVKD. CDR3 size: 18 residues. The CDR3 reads CAISGITQRGGRADTQYF.

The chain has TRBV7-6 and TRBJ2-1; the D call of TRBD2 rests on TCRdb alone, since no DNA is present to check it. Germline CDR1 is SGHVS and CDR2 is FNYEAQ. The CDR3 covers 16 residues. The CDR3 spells CASVLSGGAAYNEQFF.

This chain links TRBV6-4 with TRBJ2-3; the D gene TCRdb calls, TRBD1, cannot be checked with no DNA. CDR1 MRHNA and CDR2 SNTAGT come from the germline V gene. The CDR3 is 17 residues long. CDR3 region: CASSDSGPGLITDTQYF.

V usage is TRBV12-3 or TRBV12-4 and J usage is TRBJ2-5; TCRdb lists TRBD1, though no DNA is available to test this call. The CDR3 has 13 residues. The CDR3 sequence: CASQPGAREGQYF.

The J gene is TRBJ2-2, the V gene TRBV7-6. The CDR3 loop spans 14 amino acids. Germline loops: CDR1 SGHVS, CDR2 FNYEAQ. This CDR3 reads CASSWGGNTGEPFF.

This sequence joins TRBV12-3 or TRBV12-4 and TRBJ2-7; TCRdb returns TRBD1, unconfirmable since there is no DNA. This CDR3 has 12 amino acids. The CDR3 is CASTGDSYEQYF.

CDR3 loop: CASSNHGGPAQETQYF. V gene TRBV12-3 or TRBV12-4 combines with J gene TRBJ2-5; absent DNA, TCRdb's TRBD2 call cannot be checked. The length of the CDR3 is 16 residues.

The chain's CDR3 is CASSPGGPRLNEQFF. The V call is TRBV7-3, the J call TRBJ2-1; TCRdb selects TRBD2, and the lack of DNA leaves this call unchecked. This CDR3 region has 15 residues. CDR1 is SGHTA, CDR2 FQGTGA, per germline.

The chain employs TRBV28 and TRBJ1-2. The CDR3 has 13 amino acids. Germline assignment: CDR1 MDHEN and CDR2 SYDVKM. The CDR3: CASRIGGEGGYTF.